The 18 T cell receptor beta chains listed next were all sequenced from one sample in a study of Ad26.COV2.S vaccination and SARS-CoV-2 variants. The protocol was immunoSEQ multiplex PCR, while the TCRdb copy is restricted to in-frame clones and leaves out a portion. There are 350,000 to 400,000 clones in the sample; about nine tenths occur only once, and under 4% lies in the top ten. This sample's treatment: 15 to 20 received Ad26.COV2.S at low or high dose, single or two shots; roughly five received placebo; per-sample allocation not given. Sampling occurred on day 63 after the first vaccine or placebo injection. Sequences were derived from peripheral blood, sampled in a trial of Ad26.COV2.S vaccine versus placebo. All receptors derive from a person aged 18-65 years who received the Ad26.COV2.S COVID-19 vaccine or a placebo.

V gene TRBV28 combines with J gene TRBJ2-1; 7 bases match TRBD2. The trim removed 3 bases at V and 1 base at J, leaving 9 bases unmatched. Germline V gene data show CDR1 as MDHEN and CDR2 as SYDVKM. The CDR3 is 17 amino acids. DNA of the CDR3: TGTGCCAGCAGTTTCCGCGCGCGGGGGAAATCCTACAATGAGCAGTTCTTC. This translates into CASSFRARGKSYNEQFF. Full variable domain (rest looked up from reference TRBV28 and TRBJ2-1): DVKVTQSSRYLVKRTGEKVFLECVQDMDHENMFWYRQDPGLGLRLIYFSYDVKMKEKGDIPEGYSVSREKKERFSLILESASTNQTSMYLCASSFRARGKSYNEQFFGPGTRLTVL.

This clone occurred many times. The chain recombines TRBV6-1 with TRBJ2-7, with 8 positions matching TRBD1. Germline CDR1 and CDR2: MNHNS and SASEGT. CDR3 length: 15 amino acids. Germline trimming cut 1 base from V and 5 bases from J; bases unmatched to any gene: 7. CDR3 residues: CASSEDPGTGDEQYF. CDR3 coding DNA: TGTGCCAGCAGTGAAGACCCGGGGACAGGTGACGAGCAGTACTTC.

V usage is TRBV6-2 or TRBV6-3 and J usage is TRBJ2-1, with 14 bases identical to TRBD2. CDR1 MNHEY and CDR2 SVGEGT come from the germline V gene. This CDR3 has 17 residues. V lost 2 bases, J lost 7 bases, and 7 bases stayed unmatched. This CDR3 reads CASSYPMTSGGGNEQFF. The DNA for the CDR3 is TGTGCCAGCAGTTACCCAATGACTAGCGGGGGGGGTAATGAGCAGTTCTTC.

This clone was recorded only once. This rearrangement joins TRBV27 to TRBJ1-1; 8 bases line up with TRBD1. The CDR3 contains 14 residues. Germline CDR1 MNHEY, CDR2 SMNVEV (reference sequence). J was trimmed by 1 base and V by 4 bases; bases with no gene match: 2. CDR3: CASSWGTGNTEAFF. The CDR3 DNA reads as TGTGCCAGCAGTTGGGGGACAGGGAACACTGAAGCTTTCTTT.

The chain is built from TRBV3-1 (or the pseudogene TRBV3-2) and TRBJ1-2, with D possibly being TRBD1 (5 bases). V dropped 1 base and J dropped 2 bases, with 14 bases sitting between them. The V gene's germline CDR1 is LGHDT and CDR2 YNNKEL (reference sequence). The CDR3 has 16 residues. The CDR3 DNA reads as TGTGCCAGCAGCCAAGTCGGGGGATCAAGAAACTATGGCTACACCTTC. Encoded protein: CASSQVGGSRNYGYTF.

This clone was counted a single time. The same CDR3 is also encoded by other DNA sequences in this sample. This chain uses TRBV27 with TRBJ1-2; no definite D call. CDR3 length equals 13 residues. The V gene's germline CDR1 is MNHEY and CDR2 SMNVEV (reference sequence). Between the trimmed V and J ends, which lost 3 bases and 2 bases, there was a span of 7 bases. CDR3 region: CASSFGINYGYTF. The CDR3, as DNA: TGTGCCAGCAGTTTTGGTATAAACTATGGCTACACCTTC.

The gene calls are TRBV4-3 and TRBJ1-2, with D perhaps TRBD1 (5 bases). This CDR3 contains 15 residues. V was cut by 2 bases and J by 6 bases, with 16 bases left in between. Germline lookup yields CDR1 LGHNA and CDR2 YSLEER. CDR3 residues: CASSQMGGGVDGYTF. CDR3 nucleotide sequence: TGCGCCAGCAGCCAAATGGGGGGGGGTGTGGATGGCTACACCTTC.

The table lists this clone with a count of one. This same CDR3 is encoded by further DNA sequences in the sample. The chain carries TRBV4-1 and TRBJ2-7; 7 bases agree with TRBD1. Germline V CDR1 and CDR2: MGHRA, YSYEKL. The J segment lost 3 bases and the V segment lost 1 base, leaving 6 bases of the junction unmatched. This CDR3 region has 15 residues. The chain's CDR3 is CASSQGGQLNYEQYF. The CDR3 DNA follows: TGCGCCAGCAGCCAAGGGGGACAGCTCAACTACGAGCAGTACTTC.

This chain uses TRBV14 with TRBJ1-2, with a weak D call TRBD1 (5 bases). V shed 1 base and J shed 6 bases, with 12 bases lying between them. Germline-derived CDR1 and CDR2 are SGHDN and FVKESK. This CDR3 spans 14 amino acids. The CDR3 spells CASSQVGRVDGYTF. CDR3 nucleotides: TGTGCCAGCAGCCAAGTCGGCAGGGTGGATGGCTACACCTTC. The full variable domain, rest sourced from reference TRBV14 and TRBJ1-2, is EAGVTQFPSHSVIEKGQTVTLRCDPISGHDNLYWYRRVMGKEIKFLLHFVKESKQDESGMPNNRFLAERTGGTYSTLKVQPAELEDSGVYFCASSQVGRVDGYTFGSGTRLTVV.

V is TRBV19 and J is TRBJ1-4; no clear D. Germline CDR1 reads LNHDA; CDR2 reads SQIVND (reference sequence). Between the trimmed V and J ends, which lost 3 bases and 3 bases, there was a span of 8 bases. The CDR3 is 14 amino acids. The CDR3 DNA follows: TGTGCCAGTAGTATGTCCTCAGCTAATGAAAAACTGTTTTTT. Its translation: CASSMSSANEKLFF.

This chain links TRBV18 with TRBJ2-7; D assignment may be TRBD1 or TRBD2 (5 bases each). The CDR3 loop spans 14 amino acids. Per the germline V gene, CDR1 is KGHSH and CDR2 is LQKENI. Trimming pared 4 bases from V and 5 bases from J, leaving 15 bases between. The CDR3 DNA reads as TGTGCCAGCTCACTAACCCGGGACGGGAACGAGCAGTACTTC. It codes for CASSLTRDGNEQYF.

This chain links TRBV19 with TRBJ1-6; D is ambiguous. The CDR3 extends over 15 amino acids. Germline V lookup: CDR1 LNHDA, CDR2 SQIVND (reference sequence). With 4 bases removed from V and 8 bases from J, the gap between germline ends came to 15 bases. The CDR3 DNA is TGTGCCAGTAGTAGTGGAGGGAAGGGTTATTCACCCCTCCACTTT. Its protein is CASSSGGKGYSPLHF.

This clone was counted between two and nine times. The same CDR3 can be traced to other DNA sequences in this sample. J is TRBJ1-2 and V is TRBV9; D may be TRBD1 (5 bases). The ends were cut back, 0 bases at V and 6 bases at J, with 12 bases in the middle. Germline loops: CDR1 SGDLS, CDR2 YYNGEE. The CDR3 extends over 14 amino acids. CDR3 amino acids: CASSVGGGVDGYTF. The CDR3 DNA is TGTGCCAGCAGCGTAGGGGGCGGAGTGGATGGCTACACCTTC.

V gene TRBV3-1 (or the pseudogene TRBV3-2) combines with J gene TRBJ2-7; D ambiguous. CDR3 length: 15 residues. CDR1 and CDR2 from the germline V gene are LGHDT and YNNKEL (reference sequence). V lost 1 base to trimming and J lost 7 bases, with 17 bases between them. The CDR3 DNA sequence: TGTGCCAGCAGCCAAGGCGGTACTTCTCGCCGGGAGCAGTACTTC. Translation gives CASSQGGTSRREQYF.

The chain combines TRBV4-1 with TRBJ1-1; 7 bases fit TRBD1. CDR3 size: 17 residues. Germline CDR1 is MGHRA and CDR2 is YSYEKL. With V trimmed by 3 bases and J by 1 base, 11 bases remained unmatched. CDR3 DNA: TGCGCCAGCAGCCAGCCCCTAGGGGCAGGGGGGAACACTGAAGCTTTCTTT. Translation gives CASSQPLGAGGNTEAFF.

In this sample, this clone turned up once. V and J are TRBV3-1 (or the pseudogene TRBV3-2) and TRBJ1-3, with 9 nucleotides matching TRBD1. The CDR3 spans 15 residues. V was clipped by 5 bases and J by 4 bases; unmatched bases: 6. The germline CDR1 and CDR2 sequences are LGHDT and YNNKEL (reference sequence). The CDR3 reads CASSARDRAGNTIYF. CDR3 bases: TGTGCCAGCAGCGCCCGGGACAGGGCCGGAAACACCATATATTTT.

A single count supports this clone. The chain recombines TRBV29-1 with TRBJ1-2; D remains ambiguous. This CDR3 contains 13 residues. The V gene lost 6 bases and the J gene lost 6 bases, with 17 bases spanning the gap. Per the germline V gene, CDR1 is SQVTM and CDR2 is ANQGSEA. CDR3 coding DNA: TGCAGCGTCGCACCCCGGATGAGCGATGGCTACACCTTC. Amino acid sequence: CSVAPRMSDGYTF.

The chain uses TRBV4-3 and TRBJ2-7, with no clear D. CDR1 LGHNA and CDR2 YSLEER come from the germline V gene. CDR3 length equals 14 residues. The V and J ends lost 4 bases and 2 bases respectively, with 12 bases between them. Here the CDR3 DNA reads TGCGCCAGCAGCCTCTCAATTATGGCCTACGAGCAGTACTTC. Translated: CASSLSIMAYEQYF.